This T cell receptor beta chain was sequenced in a study of T cell changes during pregnancy in multiple sclerosis. Assay: immunoSEQ multiplex PCR; the TCRdb copy retains only in-frame clones and omits some. Among around 60,000 clones listed, approximately 92% were seen once. The CDR3 is 15 amino acids. The V and J ends lost 1 base and 1 base, in that order; junction bases with no gene match: 2. Germline CDR1 and CDR2: MDHEN and SYDVKM. This clone was counted between two and nine times. The chain combines TRBV28 with TRBJ1-1; 8 bases match TRBD1. The receptor was isolated from a female donor with multiple sclerosis, enrolled in a pregnancy study. The specimen comprised CD4+ T cells from peripheral blood mononuclear cells, sampled before pregnancy. The CDR3 DNA reads TGTGCCAGCAGTTTATTGGGGACAGGGAACACTGAAGCTTTCTTT. Amino acid sequence: CASSLLGTGNTEAFF.